The clone carrying this TCR beta chain has a handful of counts. This sample is part of a study of blood T cell repertoires in COVID-19. Authors' analysis steps: Amplification of reference gene primers was used by the study to estimate nucleated cell counts. Some clones are missing from TCRdb's copy, which holds only in-frame ones; the method was immunoSEQ multiplex PCR. That table supplies the V and J calls and clone size; D and trimming were determined from the DNA. The sample carries 200,000 or so clones, 82% recorded once. This sequence originates from a human donor with acute or convalescent COVID-19. The donor label of this sample is uncertain. Sequencing was done on a sample of peripheral blood.

The DNA for the CDR3 is TGTGCCAGTCGCAGGGGGCTCATGAACACTGAAGCTTTCTTT. Translating it yields CASRRGLMNTEAFF. V gene TRBV18 combines with J gene TRBJ1-1, with 8 nucleotides matching TRBD1. This CDR3 is built from 14 residues. The germline gives CDR1 KGHSH, CDR2 LQKENI. The trim removed 9 bases at V and 0 bases at J, leaving 6 bases unmatched.